This TCR beta chain was recorded in a study of shared clonotypes between healthy human individuals. Overall study findings and caveats: Estimated clonotype richness was generally higher in naive than memory subsets. Clonotype sharing across donors was expected to vary with sequencing depth.

The CDR3 consists of 15 residues. With 6 bases clipped from V and 8 bases from J, the junction kept 10 bases outside the gene matches. The V gene's germline CDR1 is LNHDA and CDR2 SQIVND (reference sequence). Healthy and HIV-negative, the adult donors had no recent acute infections or vaccinations. About this clone: The target antigen is unknown.

Sequencing was performed with immunoSEQ multiplex PCR; in TCRdb, only in-frame clones are kept and a portion is missing. The sample records roughly 2.2 million clones, 85% to 95% being singletons. The receptor was isolated from a man between 18 and 29 years old in good health. Some clones in this sample may be carry-over from other donors' samples. The rearrangement joins TRBV19 to TRBJ1-4, with 9 nucleotides matching TRBD1. The material sequenced was naive CD4+ T cells from PBMCs. The subset denotes: CD45RA+ positively selected. The chain's CDR3 is CASRGPGQGREKLFF. The CDR3 DNA is TGTGCCAGTAGGGGACCGGGACAGGGACGAGAAAAACTGTTTTTT.